The clone carrying this T cell receptor beta chain was counted ten times or more. As yet, its antigen is unknown. TCRdb redid the calling of the multiplex PCR reads with MiXCR, one entry per CDR3 protein. The sample comprises approximately 100,000 distinct CDR3 sequences, 30% of which are singletons, and around 5.9% rests with the top ten. Breast cancer patients provided tissue from their axillary draining lymph nodes. The V gene lost 7 bases and the J gene lost 0 bases, with 16 bases spanning the gap. CDR1 MDHEN and CDR2 SYDVKM come from the germline V gene. The CDR3 length is 16 residues. This entry comes from a study of breast tumors, draining lymph nodes, adjacent tissues. Study results and caveats: Tumor TCR diversity was below lymph nodes but above nontumor tissue.

The specimen was axillary lymph node tissue. The origin of this receptor is a female donor with breast cancer. Some clones in this sample may be carry-over from other donors' samples. The chain uses TRBV28 and TRBJ2-1, with D perhaps TRBD1 or TRBD2 (5 bases each). This CDR3 is CASTYEGRSSYNEQFF. Here the CDR3 DNA reads TGTGCCAGCACCTACGAGGGACGGAGCTCCTACAATGAGCAGTTCTTC.